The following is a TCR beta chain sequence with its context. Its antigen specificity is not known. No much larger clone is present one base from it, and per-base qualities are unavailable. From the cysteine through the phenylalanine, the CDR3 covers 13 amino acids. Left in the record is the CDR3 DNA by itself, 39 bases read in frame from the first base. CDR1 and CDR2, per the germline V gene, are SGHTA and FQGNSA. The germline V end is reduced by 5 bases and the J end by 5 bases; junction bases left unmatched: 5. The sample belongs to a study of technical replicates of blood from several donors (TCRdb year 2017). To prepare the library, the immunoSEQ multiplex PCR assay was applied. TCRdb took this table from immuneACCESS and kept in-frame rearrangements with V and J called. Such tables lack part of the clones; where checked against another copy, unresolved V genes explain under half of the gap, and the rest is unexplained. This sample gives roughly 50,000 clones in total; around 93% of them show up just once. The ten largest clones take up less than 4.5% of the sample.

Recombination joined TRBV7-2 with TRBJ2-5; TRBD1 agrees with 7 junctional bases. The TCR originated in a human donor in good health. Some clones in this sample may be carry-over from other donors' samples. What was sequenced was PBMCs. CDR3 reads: CASSPRGTETQYF. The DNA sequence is TGTGCCAGCAGCCCCAGGGGGACGGAGACCCAGTACTTC.